Listed below are T cell receptor beta chains from one sample, sequenced in a study of T-cell reconstitution after alpha-beta-depleted transplantation in children. MiXCR was run by TCRdb on the PCR reads, yielding one entry per CDR3 protein. The sample lists about 980,000 distinct CDR3 sequences; under 30% were seen once. This material consisted of PBMCs, mostly from graft donor cells, taken 360 days after TCRalphabeta/CD19-depleted stem cell transplant. The receptors derive from a boy younger than two who had a stem cell transplant for SCID, so the T cells may come from the graft donor. CDR3s include the opening cysteine and the closing phenylalanine or tryptophan. A D gene is named only where the DNA matches it firmly. A clone size is listed for some rows: how often the clone was seen (once, few, many), or a class if it is expanded.

cdr3_length: 14
v_call: TRBV20-1
d_call: -
clone_size: -
j_call: TRBJ2-7
cdr3_nt: TGCAGTGCTTCGGGACTCCTGCGGCCCTACGAGCAGTACTTC
cdr3_aa: CSASGLLRPYEQYF

cdr3_length: 13
v_call: TRBV20-1
d_call: -
clone_size: -
j_call: TRBJ1-5
cdr3_nt: TGCAGTGCTAGTGTACAGGGTTTTAAACCCCAGCATTTT
cdr3_aa: CSASVQGFKPQHF

cdr3_length: 14
v_call: TRBV5-1
d_call: -
clone_size: -
j_call: TRBJ2-1
cdr3_nt: TGCGCCAGCCGGGACGCGAGCTCCTACAATGAGCAGTTCTTC
cdr3_aa: CASRDASSYNEQFF

cdr3_length: 15
v_call: TRBV14
d_call: -
clone_size: few
j_call: TRBJ2-1
cdr3_nt: TGTGCCAGCAGCCAAGGGCGGCGGTCCTACAATGAGCAGTTCTTC
cdr3_aa: CASSQGRRSYNEQFF

cdr3_length: 14
v_call: TRBV12-3/TRBV12-4
d_call: -
clone_size: -
j_call: TRBJ2-7
cdr3_nt: TGTGCCAGCAGTTTAGGTCCTAAGGTCTACGAGCAGTACTTC
cdr3_aa: CASSLGPKVYEQYF

cdr3_length: 14
v_call: TRBV21-1
d_call: -
clone_size: few
j_call: TRBJ2-3
cdr3_nt: TGTGCCAGCAATCGGGACTTAAGCACAGATACGCAGTATTTT
cdr3_aa: CASNRDLSTDTQYF

cdr3_length: 14
v_call: TRBV7-9
d_call: -
clone_size: -
j_call: TRBJ2-2
cdr3_nt: TGTGCCATCCCCGACAGGAGGGTAACCGGGGAGCTGTTTTTT
cdr3_aa: CAIPDRRVTGELFF

cdr3_length: 16
v_call: TRBV2
d_call: TRBD2
clone_size: -
j_call: TRBJ2-3
cdr3_nt: TGTGCCAGCAGTGAATTGGCTAGCGGGGGGACAGATACGCAGTATTTT
cdr3_aa: CASSELASGGTDTQYF

cdr3_length: 17
v_call: TRBV4-2
d_call: TRBD1
clone_size: -
j_call: TRBJ1-5
cdr3_nt: TGTGCCAGCAGCCAAGCCCCAGTAGGGGGCGGCAATCAGCCCCAGCATTTT
cdr3_aa: CASSQAPVGGGNQPQHF

cdr3_length: 15
v_call: TRBV7-9
d_call: TRBD1
clone_size: -
j_call: TRBJ1-6
cdr3_nt: TGTGCCAGCAGCCGGACAGGGGGGGGTAATTCACCCCTCCACTTT
cdr3_aa: CASSRTGGGNSPLHF

cdr3_length: 14
v_call: TRBV21-1
d_call: -
clone_size: -
j_call: TRBJ1-3
cdr3_nt: TGTGCCAGCAGCAAAGGGACAGCGAGAAACACCATATATTTT
cdr3_aa: CASSKGTARNTIYF

cdr3_length: 13
v_call: TRBV29-1
d_call: TRBD1
clone_size: -
j_call: TRBJ1-1
cdr3_nt: TGCAGCGTTGGACAGGGGGTAGGAACTGAAGCTTTCTTT
cdr3_aa: CSVGQGVGTEAFF

cdr3_length: 13
v_call: TRBV29-1
d_call: -
clone_size: -
j_call: TRBJ1-4
cdr3_nt: TGCAGCGCCTTGGGACTCTTGGTTGGTAAACTGTTTTTT
cdr3_aa: CSALGLLVGKLFF

cdr3_length: 16
v_call: TRBV20-1
d_call: TRBD1
clone_size: -
j_call: TRBJ2-2
cdr3_nt: TGCAGTGCTAGACAAGACAGGGGTGGCTACTACGGGGAGCTGTTTTTT
cdr3_aa: CSARQDRGGYYGELFF

cdr3_length: 16
v_call: TRBV12-3/TRBV12-4
d_call: TRBD2
clone_size: few
j_call: TRBJ2-3
cdr3_nt: TGTGCCAGCAGTTTGAGTAGCGGGGGGGACACAGATACGCAGTATTTT
cdr3_aa: CASSLSSGGDTDTQYF

cdr3_length: 12
v_call: TRBV20-1
d_call: -
clone_size: -
j_call: TRBJ2-7
cdr3_nt: TGCAGTGCGGGGACCTCCCTCTACGAGCAGTACTTC
cdr3_aa: CSAGTSLYEQYF

cdr3_length: 16
v_call: TRBV5-5
d_call: -
clone_size: -
j_call: TRBJ2-2
cdr3_nt: TGTGCCAGCAGCTTCCCAGACGGATTGAACACCGGGGAGCTGTTTTTT
cdr3_aa: CASSFPDGLNTGELFF

cdr3_length: 17
v_call: TRBV6-1
d_call: TRBD1
clone_size: -
j_call: TRBJ1-1
cdr3_nt: TGTGCCAGCAGCCCTCTGGCCAGGGGGTCTTATGACACTGAAGCTTTCTTT
cdr3_aa: CASSPLARGSYDTEAFF

cdr3_length: 16
v_call: TRBV27
d_call: -
clone_size: -
j_call: TRBJ2-1
cdr3_nt: TGTGCCAGCAACCCACGGTGGTCTAAGTCCTACAATGAGCAGTTCTTC
cdr3_aa: CASNPRWSKSYNEQFF

cdr3_length: 13
v_call: TRBV5-1
d_call: -
clone_size: -
j_call: TRBJ1-2
cdr3_nt: TGCGCCAGCAGCTTGGACATAGACTATGGCTACACCTTC
cdr3_aa: CASSLDIDYGYTF

cdr3_length: 14
v_call: TRBV5-1
d_call: TRBD1
clone_size: -
j_call: TRBJ2-7
cdr3_nt: TGCGCCAGCAGCTGGGACAGGACCGGTTACGAGCAGTACTTC
cdr3_aa: CASSWDRTGYEQYF

cdr3_length: 14
v_call: TRBV4-1
d_call: -
clone_size: few
j_call: TRBJ2-7
cdr3_nt: TGCGCCAGCAGCCAAGACCCCGCAGGGTACGAGCAGTACTTC
cdr3_aa: CASSQDPAGYEQYF

cdr3_length: 13
v_call: TRBV6-5
d_call: -
clone_size: few
j_call: TRBJ2-7
cdr3_nt: TGTGCCAGCAGTTACTCCGAACACTACGAGCAGTACTTC
cdr3_aa: CASSYSEHYEQYF

cdr3_length: 15
v_call: TRBV7-8
d_call: -
clone_size: few
j_call: TRBJ2-1
cdr3_nt: TGTGCCAGCAGCTTAGAGCGGGCTACCTACAATGAGCAGTTCTTC
cdr3_aa: CASSLERATYNEQFF

cdr3_length: 16
v_call: TRBV5-6
d_call: -
clone_size: -
j_call: TRBJ2-1
cdr3_nt: TGTGCCAGCAGCCCCCTCTCGACAGCCTCCTACAATGAGCAGTTCTTC
cdr3_aa: CASSPLSTASYNEQFF

cdr3_length: 12
v_call: TRBV20-1
d_call: -
clone_size: -
j_call: TRBJ2-5
cdr3_nt: TGCAGTGTGTTGGACATCCAAGAGACCCAGTACTTC
cdr3_aa: CSVLDIQETQYF

cdr3_length: 16
v_call: TRBV5-5
d_call: -
clone_size: -
j_call: TRBJ2-1
cdr3_nt: TGTGCCAGCAGCTCGAGTCGGACGGTTTCCTACAATGAGCAGTTCTTC
cdr3_aa: CASSSSRTVSYNEQFF

cdr3_length: 13
v_call: TRBV12-3/TRBV12-4
d_call: -
clone_size: -
j_call: TRBJ1-1
cdr3_nt: TGTGCCAGCAGTCGAACAGTGCGAGCTGAAGCTTTCTTT
cdr3_aa: CASSRTVRAEAFF

cdr3_length: 16
v_call: TRBV12-3/TRBV12-4
d_call: TRBD2
clone_size: once
j_call: TRBJ2-3
cdr3_nt: TGTGCCAGCAGTTTCCCTTTAGCGGGGGGCACAGATACGCAGTATTTT
cdr3_aa: CASSFPLAGGTDTQYF

cdr3_length: 17
v_call: TRBV27
d_call: -
clone_size: -
j_call: TRBJ1-1
cdr3_nt: TGTGCCAGCAGTTCCCGACTGATGGGTTCCTGGGGCACTGAAGCTTTCTTT
cdr3_aa: CASSSRLMGSWGTEAFF

cdr3_length: 15
v_call: TRBV7-9
d_call: TRBD1
clone_size: few
j_call: TRBJ1-5
cdr3_nt: TGTGCCAGCAGCTTAGGGGACAGGAGCAATCAGCCCCAGCATTTT
cdr3_aa: CASSLGDRSNQPQHF

cdr3_length: 15
v_call: TRBV4-2
d_call: -
clone_size: few
j_call: TRBJ1-4
cdr3_nt: TGTGCCAGCAGCGAAAGTACGGGGGCAGGTGAAAAACTGTTTTTT
cdr3_aa: CASSESTGAGEKLFF

cdr3_length: 16
v_call: TRBV4-1
d_call: TRBD2
clone_size: -
j_call: TRBJ2-1
cdr3_nt: TGCGCCAGCAGCCAGCCTACTAGCGGGGGGTACTATGAGCAGTTCTTC
cdr3_aa: CASSQPTSGGYYEQFF

cdr3_length: 15
v_call: TRBV5-6
d_call: -
clone_size: -
j_call: TRBJ1-2
cdr3_nt: TGTGCCAGCAGCTTGGAGCACAGGGCCGGCTATGGCTACACCTTC
cdr3_aa: CASSLEHRAGYGYTF

cdr3_length: 13
v_call: TRBV5-1
d_call: -
clone_size: few
j_call: TRBJ2-7
cdr3_nt: TGCGCCAGCAGCCGCGCACCCCCCAACGAGCAGTACTTC
cdr3_aa: CASSRAPPNEQYF

cdr3_length: 15
v_call: TRBV18
d_call: -
clone_size: few
j_call: TRBJ2-5
cdr3_nt: TGTGCCAGCTCAACCTCCCTCTCCAGGGCGGAGACCCAGTACTTC
cdr3_aa: CASSTSLSRAETQYF

cdr3_length: 18
v_call: TRBV11-1
d_call: -
clone_size: -
j_call: TRBJ2-6
cdr3_nt: TGTGCCAGCAGCTTAAACCTAGGAAGAAGCTCTGGGGCCAACGTCCTGACTTTC
cdr3_aa: CASSLNLGRSSGANVLTF

cdr3_length: 15
v_call: TRBV2
d_call: TRBD2
clone_size: -
j_call: TRBJ2-5
cdr3_nt: TGTGCCAGCACCGAAGGCCTAGCGGACCAAGAGACCCAGTACTTC
cdr3_aa: CASTEGLADQETQYF

cdr3_length: 14
v_call: TRBV10-3
d_call: -
clone_size: few
j_call: TRBJ2-3
cdr3_nt: TGTGCCATCACCGCGATACCTAGCACAGATACGCAGTATTTT
cdr3_aa: CAITAIPSTDTQYF

cdr3_length: 18
v_call: TRBV6-1
d_call: TRBD2
clone_size: once
j_call: TRBJ2-1
cdr3_nt: TGTGCCAGCAGTGAAGAGGCATTCGGACTAGCGGCAAACAATGAGCAGTTCTTC
cdr3_aa: CASSEEAFGLAANNEQFF

cdr3_length: 13
v_call: TRBV29-1
d_call: -
clone_size: -
j_call: TRBJ1-1
cdr3_nt: TGCAGCGGGGCGTTAGGGAGGGAAGAATCGGCTTTCTTT
cdr3_aa: CSGALGREESAFF

cdr3_length: 13
v_call: TRBV18
d_call: -
clone_size: few
j_call: TRBJ1-2
cdr3_nt: TGTGCCAGCTCATCACACAGGGTCTATGGCTACACCTTC
cdr3_aa: CASSSHRVYGYTF

cdr3_length: 18
v_call: TRBV7-8
d_call: -
clone_size: few
j_call: TRBJ1-5
cdr3_nt: TGTGCCAGCAGCTTAGGGATCGGACGATTTTATAGCAATCAGCCCCAGCATTTT
cdr3_aa: CASSLGIGRFYSNQPQHF

cdr3_length: 15
v_call: TRBV4-3
d_call: -
clone_size: -
j_call: TRBJ1-3
cdr3_nt: TGCGCCAGCAGCCAAGAATACAGGGCGGGAAACACCATATATTTT
cdr3_aa: CASSQEYRAGNTIYF

cdr3_length: 17
v_call: TRBV4-1
d_call: -
clone_size: -
j_call: TRBJ2-7
cdr3_nt: TGCGCCAGCAGCCACTTTTGGGACGTACAAGGGGCCTACGAGCAGTACTTC
cdr3_aa: CASSHFWDVQGAYEQYF

cdr3_length: 14
v_call: TRBV5-1
d_call: -
clone_size: -
j_call: TRBJ2-5
cdr3_nt: TGCGCCAGCAGGCAGAGGAACCACGAAGAGACCCAGTACTTC
cdr3_aa: CASRQRNHEETQYF

cdr3_length: 17
v_call: TRBV7-2
d_call: -
clone_size: -
j_call: TRBJ2-1
cdr3_nt: TGTGCCAGCAGCTTAGGGCCTAGCACAACCCCCTACAATGAGCAGTTCTTC
cdr3_aa: CASSLGPSTTPYNEQFF

cdr3_length: 15
v_call: TRBV12-3/TRBV12-4
d_call: TRBD1
clone_size: -
j_call: TRBJ1-1
cdr3_nt: TGTGCCAGCTGTTTAGAAGAAACAGGGGCCATTGGAGCTTTCTTT
cdr3_aa: CASCLEETGAIGAFF

cdr3_length: 17
v_call: TRBV29-1
d_call: TRBD1
clone_size: few
j_call: TRBJ2-4
cdr3_nt: TGCAGCGTTGAAGATCCCGACAGGGCTTATGGCAAAAACATTCAGTACTTC
cdr3_aa: CSVEDPDRAYGKNIQYF

cdr3_length: 14
v_call: TRBV28
d_call: TRBD1
clone_size: -
j_call: TRBJ2-1
cdr3_nt: TGTGCCAGCAGTAAGGACAGGGTAATGAATGAGCAGTTCTTC
cdr3_aa: CASSKDRVMNEQFF

cdr3_length: 15
v_call: TRBV12-3/TRBV12-4
d_call: -
clone_size: -
j_call: TRBJ1-5
cdr3_nt: TGTGCCAGCAGTTTAGGCCAGGGGCCCCCGGGGCCCCAGCATTTT
cdr3_aa: CASSLGQGPPGPQHF

cdr3_length: 14
v_call: TRBV20-1
d_call: TRBD2
clone_size: few
j_call: TRBJ2-7
cdr3_nt: TGCAGTGCTAGAGGCCCTAGCGGGGGAGGCGAGCAGTACTTC
cdr3_aa: CSARGPSGGGEQYF

cdr3_length: 17
v_call: TRBV4-1
d_call: -
clone_size: -
j_call: TRBJ2-6
cdr3_nt: TGCGCCAGCAGCCTATCTCACCGGGCTACTGGGGCCAACGTCCTGACTTTC
cdr3_aa: CASSLSHRATGANVLTF

cdr3_length: 15
v_call: TRBV12-3/TRBV12-4
d_call: -
clone_size: -
j_call: TRBJ2-4
cdr3_nt: TGTGCCAGCAGTGAACAGGGTGCGGCCAAAAACATTCAGTACTTC
cdr3_aa: CASSEQGAAKNIQYF

cdr3_length: 16
v_call: TRBV20-1
d_call: TRBD2
clone_size: -
j_call: TRBJ2-5
cdr3_nt: TGCAGTGCTAGAGGCCGACTAGCGGGGGCCCTAGGGACCCAGTACTTC
cdr3_aa: CSARGRLAGALGTQYF